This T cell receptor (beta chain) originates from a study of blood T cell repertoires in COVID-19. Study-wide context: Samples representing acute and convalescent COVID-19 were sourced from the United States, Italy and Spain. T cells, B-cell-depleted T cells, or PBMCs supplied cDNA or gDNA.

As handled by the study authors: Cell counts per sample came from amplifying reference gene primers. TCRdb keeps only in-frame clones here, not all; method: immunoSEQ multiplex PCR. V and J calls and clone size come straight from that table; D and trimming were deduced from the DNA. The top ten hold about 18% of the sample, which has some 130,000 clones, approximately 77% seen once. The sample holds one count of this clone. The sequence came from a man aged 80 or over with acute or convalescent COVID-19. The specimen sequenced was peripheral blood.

CDR3 bases: TGTGCCAGCAGAAGACTAGCGGGGTATAGCTCCTACAATGAGCAGTTCTTC. Translated: CASRRLAGYSSYNEQFF. The V and J genes are TRBV7-6 and TRBJ2-1, with TRBD2 matching over 11 bases. The junction had 7 bases not matched to a gene; V was cut back by 6 bases and J by 0 bases. The CDR3 sequence is 17 residues long. Germline-derived CDR1 and CDR2 are SGHVS and FNYEAQ.